One and the same sample provided the 19 T cell receptor beta chains below, sequenced in a study of cytotoxic CD8 clonotypes in ibrutinib-treated CLL. The method was immunoSEQ multiplex PCR; TCRdb's version includes in-frame clones alone and lacks a portion of them. The sample holds about 150,000 clones, about 79% seen once. The material sequenced was PBMCs, taken after 12 months of ibrutinib treatment. The receptors derive from a human donor with chronic lymphocytic leukemia.

The rearrangement links TRBV15 to TRBJ2-1; D perhaps matches TRBD2 (5 bases). Trimming pared 4 bases from V and 0 bases from J, leaving 28 bases between. CDR3 length equals 21 residues. CDR1 and CDR2 from the germline V gene are LNHNV and YYDKDF (reference sequence). As DNA, the CDR3 is TGTGCCACCAGCACACCTATAGGAGGTTTCCGACCTTTCAGCTCCTACAATGAGCAGTTCTTC. It is translated as CATSTPIGGFRPFSSYNEQFF.

The chain links TRBV6-1 to TRBJ2-5, with 11 bases matching TRBD2. The CDR3 loop spans 15 amino acids. Germline loops: CDR1 MNHNS, CDR2 SASEGT. The junction had 14 bases not matched to a gene; V was cut back by 10 bases and J by 7 bases. CDR3 in amino acids: CATLSGRAGRGTQYF. In DNA form, the CDR3 reads TGTGCCACCCTTAGCGGGAGGGCCGGTCGTGGGACCCAGTACTTC.

The chain has TRBV27 and TRBJ2-3; D call uncertain. V lost 0 bases and J lost 4, with 5 bases in between. CDR1 and CDR2 from the germline V gene are MNHEY and SMNVEV (reference sequence). There are 13 residues in the CDR3. CDR3 sequence: CASSLSWADTQYF. The CDR3 region has the DNA TGTGCCAGCAGTTTATCTTGGGCAGATACGCAGTATTTT.

Here the CDR3 reads CASKSADTQYF. CDR3 DNA sequence: TGTGCCAGCAAATCTGCGGATACGCAGTATTTT. The rearrangement uses TRBV5-4 and TRBJ2-3, with D hard to call. Trimming shortened V by 6 bases and J by 6 bases, and 8 bases separated the two germline ends. Germline CDR1 and CDR2: SGHNT and YYREEE (reference sequence). This CDR3 is 11 amino acids long.

This clone was counted a single time. The rearrangement uses TRBV19 and TRBJ1-1; unclear D gene. The CDR3 extends over 15 amino acids. V lost 3 bases, J lost 0 bases, and 11 bases lay in between. Germline V lookup: CDR1 LNHDA, CDR2 SQIVND (reference sequence). Written as DNA, the CDR3 is TGTGCCAGTAGTATTTTACCAGGAATGAACACTGAAGCTTTCTTT. Its translation: CASSILPGMNTEAFF.

This clone was observed once. The chain has TRBV7-2 and TRBJ1-5, with 7 bases matching TRBD1. Germline loops: CDR1 SGHTA, CDR2 FQGNSA. The V gene end was trimmed by 5 bases and the J gene end by 2 bases; junction bases not matched to a gene: 9. The CDR3 length is 16 residues. In DNA, the CDR3 is TGTGCCAGCAGCCCTCAGGGTGGGACAGGCAATCAGCCCCAGCATTTT. Amino acids: CASSPQGGTGNQPQHF. The full variable domain, completed using reference TRBV7-2 and TRBJ1-5, is GAGVSQSPSNKVTEKGKDVELRCDPISGHTALYWYRQSLGQGLEFLIYFQGNSAPDKSGLPSDRFSAERTGGSVSTLTIQRTQQEDSAVYLCASSPQGGTGNQPQHFGDGTRLSIL.

V usage is TRBV6-1 and J usage is TRBJ1-2; D is uncertain. V was trimmed by 4 bases and J by 4 bases, leaving 4 bases between them. Germline CDR1 MNHNS, CDR2 SASEGT. CDR3 length equals 11 residues. The CDR3 protein is CASSGSYGYTF. CDR3 DNA: TGTGCCAGCAGTGGGAGCTATGGCTACACCTTC.

The V gene is TRBV2, the J gene TRBJ2-3; no clear D gene. V dropped 1 base and J dropped 2 bases, with 4 bases sitting between them. This CDR3 is 13 amino acids long. Germline CDR1 reads SNHLY; CDR2 reads FYNNEI. The CDR3 sequence: CASSEDFTDTQYF. In DNA, the CDR3 is TGTGCCAGCAGTGAAGACTTCACAGATACGCAGTATTTT.

V and J are TRBV15 and TRBJ1-2; 10 bases line up with TRBD1. This CDR3 has 16 amino acids. The V gene's germline CDR1 is LNHNV and CDR2 YYDKDF (reference sequence). Trimming cost V 4 bases and J 6 bases; bases outside gene matches: 11. The CDR3 DNA is TGTGCCACCAGCAAAACCCAGGACAGGGGGGGGAATGGCTACACCTTC. Translation: CATSKTQDRGGNGYTF.

The rearrangement joins TRBV4-3 to TRBJ1-1, with TRBD1 matching 7 bases. Germline V gene lookup returns CDR1 LGHNA and CDR2 YSLEER. The CDR3 loop spans 15 amino acids. With V trimmed by 3 bases and J by 4 bases, 8 bases remained unmatched. The CDR3 DNA is TGCGCCAGCAGCCAGGTCGACAGGGTAGGCACTGAAGCTTTCTTT. It specifies CASSQVDRVGTEAFF.

The chain is built from TRBV11-2 and TRBJ2-1, with 7 positions matching TRBD2. Germline V lookup: CDR1 SGHAT, CDR2 FQNNGV. The CDR3 sequence is 15 residues long. V lost 4 bases, J lost 7 bases, and 10 bases stayed unmatched. The CDR3 DNA follows: TGTGCCAGCAGCTCCCGACTAGCAGATATTAATGAGCAGTTCTTC. Its protein product is CASSSRLADINEQFF.

The chain is built from TRBV7-9 and TRBJ2-5; D might be TRBD1 (6 bases). The CDR3 contains 14 residues. Trimming pared 5 bases from V and 5 bases from J, leaving 15 bases between. In germline, CDR1 is SEHNR, CDR2 FQNEAQ (reference sequence). The CDR3 nucleotides read TGTGCCAGCAGCCTCCCAGGGGTGGGCGAGACCCAGTACTTC. Protein: CASSLPGVGETQYF.

The genes are TRBV19 and TRBJ2-3, with 8 nucleotides matching TRBD2. The germline CDR1 and CDR2 sequences are LNHDA and SQIVND (reference sequence). This CDR3 is 15 amino acids long. V lost 3 bases to trimming and J lost 2 bases; unmatched junction nucleotides: 4. CDR3 sequence reads: CASSMSGSFTDTQYF. In nucleotides, the CDR3 is TGTGCCAGTAGTATGAGCGGGAGTTTCACAGATACGCAGTATTTT.

The V gene is TRBV27, the J gene TRBJ2-7, with 8 bases matching TRBD2. The CDR3 runs to 16 residues. V lost 8 bases to trimming and J lost 2 bases; unmatched junction nucleotides: 14. Per the germline V gene, CDR1 is MNHEY and CDR2 is SMNVEV (reference sequence). In nucleotides, the CDR3 is TGTGCCAGCTACCCGGCCGGGACTAGTTTCGCCTACGAGCAGTACTTC. Its protein product is CASYPAGTSFAYEQYF.

J is TRBJ2-7 and V is TRBV11-1, with 8 bases matching TRBD1. This CDR3 is built from 14 residues. J lost 2 bases, V lost 5 bases, and 5 bases had no gene match. Germline V gene lookup returns CDR1 SGHAT and CDR2 FQDESV (reference sequence). The CDR3 DNA reads TGTGCCAGCAGCCCACGGGACAGGCCCTACGAGCAGTACTTC. As protein: CASSPRDRPYEQYF.

This rearrangement joins TRBV7-2 to TRBJ2-7, with TRBD2 matching 9 bases. The CDR3 has 12 amino acids. J was trimmed by 13 bases and V by 3 bases; bases with no gene match: 7. Germline V gives CDR1 SGHTA, CDR2 FQGNSA. The CDR3 region is CASSLTSGAKYF. The CDR3 DNA sequence: TGTGCCAGCAGCTTGACTAGCGGAGCAAAATACTTC.

The rearrangement uses TRBV5-1 and TRBJ1-1; perhaps TRBD1 as D (5 bases). Germline V lookup: CDR1 SGHRS, CDR2 YFSETQ. The CDR3 runs to 18 residues. V gave up 1 base and J gave up 3 bases, with 22 bases separating them. The CDR3 is CASSLNPAGRGSDTEAFF. DNA of the CDR3: TGCGCCAGCAGCTTGAATCCTGCAGGGCGGGGATCGGACACTGAAGCTTTCTTT.

The V and J genes are TRBV7-2 and TRBJ1-2; D possibly corresponds to TRBD1 (5 bases). This CDR3 is built from 13 residues. V lost 1 base and J 8 bases, leaving 11 bases between the germline ends. Per the germline V gene, CDR1 is SGHTA and CDR2 is FQGNSA. CDR3 protein: CASSLVGTTGYTF. For the CDR3, the DNA is TGTGCCAGCAGCTTAGTTGGGACGACCGGCTACACCTTC.

The rearrangement joins TRBV5-1 to TRBJ2-2, with 7 bases that match TRBD2. J was trimmed by 0 bases and V by 1 base; bases with no gene match: 6. The germline V gene encodes CDR1 SGHRS and CDR2 YFSETQ. The CDR3 is 17 amino acids. In DNA form, the CDR3 reads TGCGCCAGCAGCTTGAGAGGGAGGGGAACGAACACCGGGGAGCTGTTTTTT. Translation gives CASSLRGRGTNTGELFF.